Sequencing of this T cell receptor beta chain was carried out in a study of blood T cell repertoires in COVID-19. Study as a whole: Samples representing acute and convalescent COVID-19 were sourced from the United States, Italy and Spain. Nucleic acid was either cDNA or gDNA, and it came from T cells, B-cell-depleted T cells, or PBMCs.

As originally analysed: Scientists estimated how many nucleated cells there were by amplifying reference gene primers. Assay used: immunoSEQ multiplex PCR; TCRdb lists only in-frame clones, some missing. The V and J calls and clone size are taken from that table; D and trimming were inferred from the DNA. Among some 200,000 clones listed, roughly four fifths were seen once. The CDR3 covers 14 residues. Trimming shortened V by 6 bases and J by 8 bases, and 16 bases separated the two germline ends. Germline loops: CDR1 SNHLY, CDR2 FYNNEI. Donors in Cohort 3 counted as recovered after two negative PCRs, clearance, or symptom resolution.

The gene calls are TRBV2 and TRBJ1-4; D uncertain. The clonotype was recovered from a man in his forties who had recovered from COVID-19. The sequenced material came from PBMCs or T cells enriched from blood (not recorded which). The chain's CDR3 is CASRPGGDAEKLFF. CDR3 DNA sequence: TGTGCCAGCAGACCGGGCGGGGATGCAGAAAAACTGTTTTTT.